Listed below are T cell receptor beta chains from one sample, sequenced in a study of cytomegalovirus exposure and HLA in healthy donors. Here immunoSEQ multiplex PCR was the method, and the copy in TCRdb shows in-frame clones only, minus some. This sample's clone table lists some 110,000 clones. Sample: PBMCs. The receptors derive from a man younger than 40 in good health and CMV-seronegative. Both conserved end residues are part of each CDR3. The D gene is left open where the match is weak.

V	D	J	CDR3	DNA
TRBV27	NA	TRBJ2-1	CASSLGAAYNEQFF	TGTGCCAGCAGTTTAGGGGCAGCATACAATGAGCAGTTCTTC
TRBV5-1	TRBD1	TRBJ2-7	CASSLAGRTGGYEQYF	TGCGCCAGCAGCTTGGCCGGAAGGACAGGGGGTTACGAGCAGTACTTC
TRBV5-5	NA	TRBJ2-2	CASSLVGGRNTGELFF	TGTGCCAGCAGCTTGGTGGGGGGAAGAAACACCGGGGAGCTGTTTTTT
TRBV5-1	NA	TRBJ1-5	CASSFDRDQPQHF	TGCGCCAGCAGCTTCGATCGGGATCAGCCCCAGCATTTT
TRBV7-9	TRBD2	TRBJ2-1	CASSSSGGAIEQFF	TGTGCCAGCAGCTCTAGCGGGGGGGCAATTGAGCAGTTCTTC
TRBV2	NA	TRBJ2-4	CASSEEGGAAKNIQYF	TGTGCCAGCAGTGAAGAGGGGGGGGCCGCCAAAAACATTCAGTACTTC
TRBV7-6	NA	TRBJ2-5	CASSALRGNQETQYF	TGTGCCAGCAGCGCACTCCGGGGGAACCAAGAGACCCAGTACTTC
TRBV29-1	NA	TRBJ1-1	CSVEDAWLNTEAFF	TGCAGCGTTGAAGATGCCTGGCTGAACACTGAAGCTTTCTTT
TRBV6-5	TRBD2	TRBJ2-3	CASSSSGGRPDTQYF	TGTGCCAGCAGTTCTAGCGGGGGCCGCCCCGATACGCAGTATTTT
TRBV29-1	NA	TRBJ2-7	CSINRARYEQYF	TGCAGTATCAACAGGGCCAGATACGAGCAGTACTTC
TRBV5-6	NA	TRBJ1-1	CASSEQESDTEAFF	TGTGCCAGCAGCGAACAGGAGAGTGACACTGAAGCTTTCTTT
TRBV2	NA	TRBJ2-1	CASSEGSQRANEQFF	TGTGCCAGCAGTGAAGGGAGTCAGCGGGCCAATGAGCAGTTCTTC
TRBV4-2	NA	TRBJ1-2	CASSPREGGYTF	TGTGCCAGCAGCCCCCGGGAGGGCGGCTACACCTTC
TRBV6-1	NA	TRBJ1-4	CASSDRGAVATNEKLFF	TGTGCCAGCAGTGATCGGGGGGCAGTTGCAACTAATGAAAAACTGTTTTTT
TRBV5-1	NA	TRBJ2-7	CASSLQGQSYEQYF	TGCGCCAGCAGCTTACAAGGACAGTCCTACGAGCAGTACTTC
TRBV5-6	NA	TRBJ1-4	CASSLAQAGEKLFF	TGTGCCAGCAGCTTGGCCCAAGCGGGTGAAAAACTGTTTTTT
TRBV12-5	TRBD1	TRBJ2-2	CASATDRAYTGELFF	TGTGCTAGTGCCACGGACAGGGCCTACACCGGGGAGCTGTTTTTT
TRBV7-9	TRBD1	TRBJ2-2	CANLDRTNTGELFF	TGTGCCAACCTGGACAGGACGAACACCGGGGAGCTGTTTTTT
TRBV5-1	NA	TRBJ1-1	CASSLAAGALNTEAFF	TGCGCCAGCAGCTTGGCCGCAGGGGCGTTAAACACTGAAGCTTTCTTT
TRBV7-3	NA	TRBJ1-1	CASSSQENTEAFF	TGTGCCAGCAGCTCGCAGGAGAACACTGAAGCTTTCTTT
TRBV5-4	NA	TRBJ2-7	CASRHGGTGHSYEQYF	TGTGCCAGCAGACATGGCGGCACAGGGCACTCCTACGAGCAGTACTTC
TRBV15	NA	TRBJ2-1	CATSVDRGNNEQFF	TGTGCCACCAGCGTCGACCGGGGGAACAATGAGCAGTTCTTC
TRBV9	NA	TRBJ2-3	CASSVVASLMPDTQYF	TGTGCCAGCAGCGTAGTAGCATCACTGATGCCAGATACGCAGTATTTT
TRBV11-3	NA	TRBJ2-1	CASSESGTTREQFF	TGTGCCAGCAGCGAGAGCGGTACCACGCGTGAGCAGTTCTTC
TRBV5-1	NA	TRBJ2-6	CASSPNRAGANVLTF	TGCGCCAGCAGCCCAAACAGGGCCGGGGCCAACGTCCTGACTTTC
TRBV19	TRBD1	TRBJ1-2	CASTRDRWGYTF	TGTGCCAGTACTCGGGACAGGTGGGGCTACACCTTC
TRBV4-2	TRBD2	TRBJ2-1	CASSRGLAGSDEQFF	TGTGCCAGCAGCCGCGGACTAGCGGGGTCGGATGAGCAGTTCTTC
TRBV30	TRBD1	TRBJ1-2	CAWSDRGPSGYTF	TGTGCCTGGAGTGACAGGGGGCCTAGTGGCTACACCTTC
TRBV9	NA	TRBJ2-3	CASSGRTATDTQYF	TGTGCCAGCAGCGGACGGACAGCAACAGATACGCAGTATTTT
TRBV6-1	NA	TRBJ1-6	CASSVQGRGDSPLHF	TGTGCCAGCAGTGTTCAGGGGCGGGGGGACTCACCCCTCCACTTT